Presented here are 22 T cell receptor beta chains from one specimen sequenced in a study of blood T cell repertoires in COVID-19. The data were produced by immunoSEQ multiplex PCR, yet TCRdb's version contains in-frame clones alone and is incomplete. This table has over 150,000 clones, roughly 84% appearing once. Specimen: peripheral blood. Every receptor here comes from a middle-aged man with active or convalescent COVID-19.

The chain is built from TRBV25-1 and TRBJ1-2; D possibly corresponds to TRBD1 (5 bases). Trimming pared 7 bases from V and 3 bases from J, leaving 18 bases between. The CDR3 contains 15 residues. In germline, CDR1 is MGHDK, CDR2 SYGVNS. The CDR3 sequence: CASKISQGADYGYTF. CDR3 sequence (DNA): TGTGCCAGCAAGATTAGTCAGGGTGCGGACTATGGCTACACCTTC.

This clone was seen a few times. The genes are TRBV18 and TRBJ1-3; possible D gene TRBD1, 6 bases. Germline lookup yields CDR1 KGHSH and CDR2 LQKENI. This CDR3 comprises 13 residues. The germline V and J ends were trimmed by 3 bases and 3 bases, with 6 bases remaining between them. Here the CDR3 DNA reads TGTGCCAGCTCACCGACAGGTGGAAACACCATATATTTT. Its translation is CASSPTGGNTIYF.

This clone turned up a few times. The gene calls are TRBV7-2 and TRBJ2-2; no firm D call. Per germline, CDR1 SGHTA and CDR2 FQGNSA. This CDR3 spans 14 amino acids. The ends were cut back, 2 bases at V and 6 bases at J, with 10 bases in the middle. The CDR3 reads CASSLSLVAGELFF. DNA for the CDR3: TGTGCCAGCAGCTTAAGTCTAGTTGCCGGGGAGCTGTTTTTT.

V is TRBV6-5 and J is TRBJ1-6, with 8 bases matching TRBD1. The CDR3 is made up of 14 amino acids. The V and J ends lost 6 bases and 9 bases, in that order; junction bases with no gene match: 7. Germline V CDR1 and CDR2: MNHEY, SVGAGI. The CDR3 region is CASRSRGRRSPLHF. The CDR3 region has the DNA TGTGCCAGCAGGAGCAGGGGGCGACGTTCACCCCTCCACTTT.

This clone showed up just once. J is TRBJ2-5 and V is TRBV5-6; D is perhaps TRBD1 (6 bases). V lost 5 bases and J lost 6, with 14 bases in between. The germline V gene encodes CDR1 SGHDT and CDR2 YYEEEE. CDR3 length equals 13 residues. CDR3 residues: CASRPTGKKTQYF. The DNA for the CDR3 is TGTGCCAGCAGGCCTACAGGGAAGAAGACCCAGTACTTC.

The rearrangement uses TRBV6-2 or TRBV6-3 and TRBJ1-6, with TRBD1 identical over 9 bases. V lost 5 bases, J lost 9 bases, and 8 bases stayed unmatched. CDR3 length: 15 residues. Germline values: CDR1 MNHEY, CDR2 SVGEGT. CDR3 sequence (DNA): TGTGCCAGCAGTACGTCCGGGACAGGGTTTTCACCCCTCCACTTT. Translating gives CASSTSGTGFSPLHF.

The V gene is TRBV28, the J gene TRBJ1-2, with unresolved D. There are 15 residues in the CDR3. Trimming shortened V by 1 base and J by 4 bases, and 13 bases separated the two germline ends. In germline, CDR1 is MDHEN, CDR2 SYDVKM. CDR3 in DNA: TGTGCCAGCAGTTTATATGGAGAGACCCCCTATGGCTACACCTTC. Translated: CASSLYGETPYGYTF.

As for this clone: One end of the junction is discordant with germline, which a read error may explain. The chain combines TRBV7-7 with TRBJ2-2, with TRBD2 matching 7 bases. The V gene's germline CDR1 is SSHAT and CDR2 FNYEAQ (reference sequence). The CDR3 sequence is 16 residues long. The CDR3 loop is CASSLFSGGNTGELFF. The CDR3, as DNA: TGTGCTAGCAGCTTATTCTCGGGAGGGAACACCGGGGAGCTGTTTTTT. The full variable domain, in which reference TRBV7-7 and TRBJ2-2 provide the parts outside the CDR3, is GAGVSQSPRYKVTKRGQDVTLRCDPISSHATLYWYQQALGQGPEFLTYFNYEAQPDKSGLPSDRFSAERPEGSISTLTIQRTEQRDSAMYRCASSLFSGGNTGELFFGEGSRLTVL.

This sequence joins TRBV5-5 and TRBJ1-5, with D perhaps matching TRBD1 (6 bases). The germline V gene has CDR1 SGHKS and CDR2 YYEKEE (reference sequence). The CDR3 is 20 amino acids. Trimming took 0 bases from V and 1 from J, leaving 23 bases between them. The CDR3 sequence: CASSLAVSSGVGGSNQPQHF. In nucleotides, the CDR3 is TGTGCCAGCAGCTTGGCAGTTTCTTCAGGGGTGGGGGGGAGCAATCAGCCCCAGCATTTT.

This clone came up once. J is TRBJ1-2 and V is TRBV28; TRBD1 matches at 10 bases. The junction had 1 base not matched to a gene; V was cut back by 6 bases and J by 0 bases. This CDR3 comprises 14 residues. CDR1 and CDR2 (germline): MDHEN, SYDVKM. This chain's CDR3 is CASRTGGSNYGYTF. The CDR3, as DNA: TGTGCCAGCAGGACAGGGGGCTCTAACTATGGCTACACCTTC.

The chain recombines TRBV29-1 with TRBJ1-2; D unresolved. Germline V gene data show CDR1 as SQVTM and CDR2 as ANQGSEA. V shed 4 bases and J shed 13 bases, with 13 bases lying between them. The CDR3 runs 10 residues. The CDR3 nucleotides read TGCAGCGTTGGAGGGCGGCCGGGCACCTTC. Its translation is CSVGGRPGTF.

The V call is TRBV6-1, the J call TRBJ2-3; TRBD1 matches 9 bases. Germline V gene data show CDR1 as MNHNS and CDR2 as SASEGT. This CDR3 is 16 amino acids long. V dropped 4 bases and J dropped 5; count of bases not matched to a gene: 10. DNA for the CDR3: TGTGCCAGCAGTGTCACAGGGGGCAAAGCTATAGATACGCAGTATTTT. It yields the protein CASSVTGGKAIDTQYF.

The genes are TRBV11-3 and TRBJ2-1; 9 bases are shared with TRBD2. The CDR3 extends over 15 amino acids. The germline V gene has CDR1 SGHNT and CDR2 YENEEA. After removal of 5 bases from V and 3 bases from J, the junction contained 5 bases not matched to a gene. The CDR3 loop is CASSPVSGSYNEQFF. CDR3 DNA sequence: TGTGCCAGCAGCCCCGTTAGCGGGAGCTACAATGAGCAGTTCTTC.

This clone was recorded at least ten times. The chain is built from TRBV9 and TRBJ1-2, with 7 bases lining up with TRBD1. Trimming cost V 2 bases and J 5 bases; bases outside gene matches: 3. The CDR3 loop spans 13 amino acids. The V gene's germline CDR1 is SGDLS and CDR2 YYNGEE. CDR3 protein: CASSVSRGYGYTF. The CDR3 nucleotides are TGTGCCAGCAGCGTCAGCAGGGGGTATGGCTACACCTTC.

The J gene is TRBJ1-2, the V gene TRBV6-2 or TRBV6-3, with TRBD1 as a possible D gene (5 bases). Germline values: CDR1 MNHEY, CDR2 SVGEGT. V gave up 6 bases and J gave up 2 bases, with 10 bases separating them. The CDR3 totals 13 residues. The CDR3, as DNA: TGTGCCAGCAGCAACGGACACAACTATGGCTACACCTTC. Protein product: CASSNGHNYGYTF.

V usage is TRBV7-9 and J usage is TRBJ1-3; the D gene is possibly TRBD1 (6 bases). CDR1 is SEHNR, CDR2 FQNEAQ, per germline (reference sequence). The CDR3 spans 16 residues. V gave up 5 bases and J gave up 0 bases, with 14 bases separating them. The CDR3 region has the DNA TGTGCCAGCAGCCCCCTGGGGGCGGCCTCTGGAAACACCATATATTTT. This translates into CASSPLGAASGNTIYF.

The chain joins TRBV6-5 to TRBJ1-1; tentative D call: TRBD1 (5 bases). V was clipped by 5 bases and J by 0 bases, with 13 bases between them. The CDR3 covers 15 residues. Germline CDR1 is MNHEY and CDR2 is SVGAGI. The CDR3 coding sequence is TGTGCCAGCAGTCATCGGGGGGAACTGAACACTGAAGCTTTCTTT. Translating gives CASSHRGELNTEAFF.

The rearrangement uses TRBV15 and TRBJ1-6; 10 bases line up with TRBD1. J was trimmed by 12 bases and V by 0 bases; bases with no gene match: 2. The CDR3 length is 14 residues. The germline CDR1 and CDR2 sequences are LNHNV and YYDKDF (reference sequence). CDR3 loop: CATSRDRDRGPLHF. Written as DNA, the CDR3 is TGTGCCACCAGCAGAGATCGGGACAGGGGACCCCTCCACTTT.

The chain links TRBV7-9 to TRBJ1-2; D perhaps matches TRBD1 (5 bases). This CDR3 is built from 14 residues. The ends were cut back, 4 bases at V and 2 bases at J, with 11 bases in the middle. Germline CDR1 and CDR2: SEHNR and FQNEAQ (reference sequence). The DNA for the CDR3 is TGTGCCAGCAGCTCGGACATTTCGAACTATGGCTACACCTTC. Encoded protein: CASSSDISNYGYTF.

The chain joins TRBV7-9 to TRBJ2-2; TRBD2 agrees at 7 bases. The V and J ends lost 4 bases and 3 bases, in that order; junction bases with no gene match: 11. The CDR3 runs 17 residues. Per the germline V gene, CDR1 is SEHNR and CDR2 is FQNEAQ (reference sequence). CDR3: CASSSRGAGVDTGELFF. The CDR3 DNA follows: TGTGCCAGCAGCTCTAGAGGGGCGGGGGTCGACACCGGGGAGCTGTTTTTT.

This chain connects TRBV6-2 or TRBV6-3 to TRBJ1-2, with TRBD1 identical over 7 bases. The length of the CDR3 is 15 residues. Germline lookup yields CDR1 MNHEY and CDR2 SVGEGT. With 6 bases clipped from V and 4 bases from J, the junction kept 11 bases outside the gene matches. The DNA of the CDR3 is TGTGCCAGCAGCTCAAGACCAGGGACAGCCTATGGCTACACCTTC. Translated: CASSSRPGTAYGYTF.

The genes are TRBV23-1 and TRBJ2-7; the match to TRBD2 covers 14 bases. TRBV23-1 is sorted into the ORF group, with uncertain function. The CDR3 has 18 amino acids. With 11 bases clipped from V and 5 bases from J, the junction kept 20 bases outside the gene matches. CDR3 residues: CASGWRGLAGESIHEQYF. CDR3 bases: TGCGCCTCCGGTTGGAGGGGACTAGCGGGAGAGAGTATCCACGAGCAGTACTTC.